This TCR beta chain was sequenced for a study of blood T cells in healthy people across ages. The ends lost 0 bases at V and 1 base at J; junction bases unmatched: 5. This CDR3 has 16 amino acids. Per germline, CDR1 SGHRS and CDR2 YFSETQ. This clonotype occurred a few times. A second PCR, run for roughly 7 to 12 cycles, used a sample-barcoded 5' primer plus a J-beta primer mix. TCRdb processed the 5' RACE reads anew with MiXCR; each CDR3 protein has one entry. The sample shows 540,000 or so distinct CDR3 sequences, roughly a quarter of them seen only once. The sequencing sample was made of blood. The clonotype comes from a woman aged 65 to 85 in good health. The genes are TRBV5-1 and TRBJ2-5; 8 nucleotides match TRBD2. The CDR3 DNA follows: TGCGCCAGCAGCTTGGCCGCGGGAGGTGGCCAAGAGACCCAGTACTTC. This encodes CASSLAAGGGQETQYF.